A selection of T cell receptor beta chains follows, all from one sample in a study of control samples from healthy donors and cancer patients. Measured with immunoSEQ multiplex PCR; TCRdb has only the in-frame clones, and not every one. The sample lists more than 85,000 clones, about 92% occurring once. Sequencing used blood. All receptors come from a woman aged 18 to 35 in good health. The CDR3 runs from the conserved cysteine through the conserved F or W. The D gene is left open where the match is weak. The listing skips clone size in some rows; elsewhere it reads once, few, many or a size class.

NA	NA	TRBV28	TRBJ2-7	CASTLRFRGLGYEQYF	TGTGCCAGCACCCTAAGGTTCAGGGGTCTAGGCTACGAGCAGTACTTC
TRBD1	NA	TRBV5-4	TRBJ1-1	CASSYGQGKGNTEAFF	TGTGCCAGCAGCTACGGACAGGGCAAAGGGAACACTGAAGCTTTCTTT
NA	NA	TRBV10-3	TRBJ1-4	CAISEARGMAVGEKLFF	TGTGCCATCAGTGAGGCGCGGGGGATGGCAGTGGGTGAAAAACTGTTTTTT
NA	NA	TRBV28	TRBJ1-4	CASCYLNEKLFF	TGTGCCAGTTGTTATCTGAATGAAAAACTGTTTTTT
TRBD1	NA	TRBV19	TRBJ1-2	CASRSPGQEKNYGYTF	TGTGCCAGTAGAAGTCCGGGACAGGAGAAAAACTATGGCTACACCTTC
TRBD1	NA	TRBV5-1	TRBJ2-1	CASSLVGQGANEQFF	TGCGCCAGCAGCTTGGTGGGACAGGGGGCCAATGAGCAGTTCTTC
NA	NA	TRBV6-1	TRBJ1-1	CASSEAALNTEAFF	TGTGCCAGCAGTGAAGCGGCATTGAACACTGAAGCTTTCTTT
NA	once	TRBV28	TRBJ2-1	CASNPGAYNEQFF	TGTGCCAGCAATCCCGGGGCCTACAATGAGCAGTTCTTC
NA	once	TRBV7-9	TRBJ1-4	CASSPGAGGEKLFF	TGTGCCAGCAGCCCCGGGGCCGGGGGGGAAAAACTGTTTTTT
NA	NA	TRBV11-1	TRBJ2-6	CASEGGDSSGANVLTF	TGTGCCAGCGAAGGGGGGGATTCCTCTGGGGCCAACGTCCTGACTTTC
NA	NA	TRBV6-6	TRBJ1-2	CASSSRSVYTF	TGTGCCAGCAGTTCCAGGAGCGTCTACACCTTC
TRBD2	NA	TRBV4-3	TRBJ2-3	CASSQDRTGGRATDTQYF	TGCGCCAGCAGCCAAGATAGGACGGGAGGGCGCGCGACAGATACGCAGTATTTT
NA	NA	TRBV5-6	TRBJ1-1	CASTMVPMNTEAFF	TGTGCCAGCACCATGGTACCCATGAACACTGAAGCTTTCTTT
NA	once	TRBV25-1	TRBJ1-2	CASSPGGSNYGYTF	TGTGCCAGTTCCCCGGGGGGGTCTAACTATGGCTACACCTTC
TRBD1	NA	TRBV5-1	TRBJ1-6	CASSLAGRGAKSPLHF	TGCGCCAGCAGCTTGGCGGGCAGGGGGGCGAAATCACCCCTCCACTTT
NA	NA	TRBV24-1	TRBJ2-1	CATSDPWLGAPWGNEQFF	TGTGCCACCAGTGACCCTTGGCTGGGGGCCCCTTGGGGGAATGAGCAGTTCTTC
TRBD1	NA	TRBV12-5	TRBJ1-5	CASGLRQGFNQPQHF	TGTGCTAGTGGTTTGCGACAGGGTTTCAATCAGCCCCAGCATTTT
NA	NA	TRBV6-5	TRBJ1-2	CASSYLGTGGYTF	TGTGCCAGCAGTTACTTGGGGACGGGTGGCTACACCTTC
TRBD2	NA	TRBV5-1	TRBJ2-1	CASSPTSGTYNEQFF	TGCGCCAGCAGCCCAACTAGCGGGACCTACAATGAGCAGTTCTTC
NA	NA	TRBV5-6	TRBJ1-1	CASSLTENTEAFF	TGTGCCAGCAGCTTAACAGAGAACACTGAAGCTTTCTTT
NA	NA	TRBV7-9	TRBJ1-5	CASSVKGDQPQHF	TGTGCCAGCAGCGTCAAGGGGGATCAGCCCCAGCATTTT
TRBD1	NA	TRBV11-2	TRBJ1-6	CASSRQGSSYNSPLHF	TGTGCCAGCAGCCGACAGGGGAGCTCCTATAATTCACCCCTCCACTTT
TRBD1	NA	TRBV29-1	TRBJ2-1	CSVEGTGYNEQFF	TGCAGCGTTGAAGGGACAGGTTACAATGAGCAGTTCTTC
NA	NA	TRBV5-6	TRBJ2-1	CASSWVKGGVSYNEQFF	TGTGCCAGCAGCTGGGTTAAGGGCGGAGTTAGTTACAATGAGCAGTTCTTC
NA	NA	TRBV6-1	TRBJ2-1	CASSELKRRGTEQFF	TGTGCCAGCAGTGAACTTAAGAGGAGGGGGACCGAGCAGTTCTTC
NA	NA	TRBV25-1	TRBJ2-1	CASSGYNEQFF	TGTGCCAGCAGTGGCTACAATGAGCAGTTCTTC
NA	once	TRBV14	TRBJ2-4	CASSQALSGVAKNIQYF	TGTGCCAGCAGCCAAGCTTTGAGCGGAGTAGCCAAAAACATTCAGTACTTC
NA	NA	TRBV6-6	TRBJ2-7	CASKGYEQYF	TGTGCCAGCAAGGGGTACGAGCAGTACTTC
NA	NA	TRBV11-2	TRBJ2-1	CASSQRDSPINLDRREQFF	TGTGCCAGCAGCCAAAGGGACTCCCCTATTAACTTAGACAGAAGGGAGCAGTTCTTC
NA	NA	TRBV9	TRBJ2-2	CASSGYGHSLTGELFF	TGTGCCAGCAGCGGGTACGGACATTCGCTCACCGGGGAGCTGTTTTTT
TRBD1	NA	TRBV9	TRBJ2-5	CASSVGRAGGETQYF	TGTGCCAGCAGCGTAGGTCGGGCAGGGGGTGAGACCCAGTACTTC